Each of the 9 T cell receptor beta chains below was sequenced from the same sample in a study of spatial heterogeneity in lung cancer. The time point was: sample taken at primary tumor resection. Whole RNA came from tumor, nontumor lung or frozen PBMC and was sequenced without being sorted. A single record per CDR3 protein comes from TCRdb applying MiXCR to the 5' RACE reads. The table has 15,000 or so distinct CDR3 sequences, 14% seen once. The sequencing here drew on PBMCs, taken at surgery. The source of these receptors is a male donor with early-stage non-small cell lung cancer.

The chain couples TRBV7-9 to TRBJ1-1; 7 positions agree with TRBD1. The CDR3 length is 15 residues. The junction had 7 bases not matched to a gene; V was cut back by 6 bases and J by 0 bases. Germline V CDR1 and CDR2: SEHNR, FQNEAQ (reference sequence). The CDR3 DNA sequence: TGTGCCAGCAGTCAACAGGGGAGCCTGAACACTGAAGCTTTCTTT. This codes for CASSQQGSLNTEAFF.

This clonotype counts as large. The V and J genes are TRBV27 and TRBJ2-2, with D perhaps TRBD1 (6 bases). Germline CDR1 MNHEY, CDR2 SMNVEV (reference sequence). The ends were cut back, 6 bases at V and 4 bases at J, with 21 bases in the middle. The CDR3 has 17 amino acids. The DNA of the CDR3 is TGTGCCAGCAGCTCACACCACCAGGGGATTGGCACCGGGGAGCTGTTTTTT. It translates to CASSSHHQGIGTGELFF.

This clonotype has only a few counts. The chain employs TRBV12-3 or TRBV12-4 and TRBJ2-6; the D is unclear. With 4 bases removed from V and 1 base from J, the gap between germline ends came to 2 bases. The CDR3 sequence is 13 residues long. The CDR3 region is CASSSSGANVLTF. Here the CDR3 DNA reads TGTGCCAGCAGTTCTTCTGGGGCCAACGTCCTGACTTTC.

This clonotype occurred many times. This sequence joins TRBV4-2 and TRBJ2-7, with 12 bases fitting TRBD1. This CDR3 comprises 14 residues. V lost 4 bases, J lost 4 bases, and 2 bases stayed unmatched. Germline lookup yields CDR1 LGHNA and CDR2 YNFKEQ. Here the CDR3 reads CASSPGQGAYEQYF. CDR3 DNA: TGTGCCAGCAGCCCGGGACAGGGGGCTTACGAGCAGTACTTC.

A few counts support this clonotype. The V call is TRBV18, the J call TRBJ1-5; D possibly corresponds to TRBD1 (5 bases). The V end lost 5 bases, the J end lost 6 bases, and 20 bases lay between the germline ends. CDR1 KGHSH and CDR2 LQKENI come from the germline V gene. The CDR3 has 16 amino acids. CDR3 residues: CASSINSYGTGQPQHF. Written as DNA, the CDR3 is TGTGCCAGCTCAATCAACAGTTACGGGACGGGTCAGCCCCAGCATTTT.

The genes are TRBV5-1 and TRBJ2-5; D is possibly TRBD2 (5 bases). The CDR3 totals 13 residues. V was clipped by 1 base and J by 5 bases, with 9 bases between them. The germline gives CDR1 SGHRS, CDR2 YFSETQ. The CDR3 DNA reads as TGCGCCAGCAGCTTGTTCGGCGGGGAGACCCAGTACTTC. It specifies CASSLFGGETQYF.

This clonotype was seen ten or more times. The chain employs TRBV5-1 and TRBJ1-5, with unresolved D. V lost 4 bases, J lost 0 bases, and 11 bases lay in between. CDR3 length equals 15 residues. Germline-derived CDR1 and CDR2 are SGHRS and YFSETQ. The CDR3 sequence: CASSPTIDSNQPQHF. The CDR3 nucleotides read TGCGCCAGCAGCCCGACTATCGATAGCAATCAGCCCCAGCATTTT.

The chain has TRBV12-3 or TRBV12-4 and TRBJ1-1; D may be TRBD1 (6 bases). The CDR3 runs to 14 residues. Trimming took off 4 bases at V and 5 bases at J, with 14 bases between the two ends. In nucleotides, the CDR3 is TGTGCCAGCAGTTATTTACTGACAGGAACTGAAGCTTTCTTT. Translation: CASSYLLTGTEAFF.

This clonotype occurred a few times. V gene TRBV5-1 combines with J gene TRBJ2-6, with D unresolved. The CDR3 loop spans 17 amino acids. V was cut by 0 bases and J by 2 bases, with 12 bases left in between. CDR1 SGHRS and CDR2 YFSETQ come from the germline V gene. CDR3 in amino acids: CASSLEGLAAGANVLTF. CDR3 bases: TGCGCCAGCAGCTTGGAGGGTCTCGCGGCTGGGGCCAACGTCCTGACTTTC.